This T cell receptor beta chain was sequenced in a study of Graves' ophthalmopathy and Graves' hyperthyroidism. With respect to this clonotype: The antigen is unknown.

The authors amplified TCR beta CDR3 regions from RNA transcripts. After a first-round RT-PCR with HTBI primers, a second-round multiplex PCR was run. TCRdb passed the multiplex PCR reads through MiXCR, listing each CDR3 protein once. The table lists 660,000 or so distinct CDR3 sequences, about two fifths of them singletons. Findings of the study overall: Ophthalmopathy progression prediction by the model yielded a sensitivity of approximately 68% and a specificity of roughly 74%. A majority of expanded thyroid clonotypes exceeding 0.001 frequency were likewise present in blood.

Other autoimmune diseases, uncontrolled infections, pregnancy or lactation ruled patients out of participation. What supplied the PBMCs was over 8.5 ml of fresh peripheral blood. The CDR3 runs 11 residues. CDR1 SNHLY and CDR2 FYNNEI come from the germline V gene. The ends lost 8 bases at V and 11 bases at J; junction bases unmatched: 8. The receptor comes from an adult man with Graves' ophthalmopathy. Source material: peripheral blood. The rearrangement links TRBV2 to TRBJ1-2, with 7 bases that match TRBD1. DNA for the CDR3: TGTGCCAGCGCTTCAGGGGGATTGTACACCTTC. Translation: CASASGGLYTF. The whole variable domain, remainder taken from reference TRBV2 and TRBJ1-2, is EPEVTQTPSHQVTQMGQEVILRCVPISNHLYFYWYRQILGQKVEFLVSFYNNEISEKSEIFDDQFSVERPDGSNFTLKIRSTKLEDSAMYFCASASGGLYTFGSGTRLTVV.